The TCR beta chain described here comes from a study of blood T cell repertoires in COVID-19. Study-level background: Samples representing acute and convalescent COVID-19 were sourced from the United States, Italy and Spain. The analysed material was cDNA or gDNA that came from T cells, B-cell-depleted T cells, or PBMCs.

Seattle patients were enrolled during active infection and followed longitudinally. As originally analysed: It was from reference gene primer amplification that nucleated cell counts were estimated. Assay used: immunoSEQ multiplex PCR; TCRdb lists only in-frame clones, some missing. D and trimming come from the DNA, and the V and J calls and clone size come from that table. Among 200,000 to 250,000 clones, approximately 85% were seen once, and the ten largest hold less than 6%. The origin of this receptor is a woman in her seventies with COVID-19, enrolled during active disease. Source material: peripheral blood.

CDR3 coding DNA: TGTGCCAGCGGCGGGACAGGGAGGAATTACGAGCAGTACTTC. It yields the protein CASGGTGRNYEQYF. The rearrangement links TRBV27 to TRBJ2-7, with 9 bases matching TRBD1. CDR3 length: 14 amino acids. Per the germline V gene, CDR1 is MNHEY and CDR2 is SMNVEV (reference sequence). V lost 8 bases and J lost 4; bases outside the gene matches: 9.